This is a list of T cell receptor beta chains from one sample in a study of CD8+ T cells in alopecia areata. The repertoire was sequenced with immunoSEQ multiplex PCR; TCRdb's copy has only in-frame clones and lacks some. There are some 150,000 clones in the sample; 65% to 90% occur only once, and roughly 25% lies in the top ten. Source: CD8+ T cells sorted from blood, taken at week 4, from a patient treated with tofacitinib. These receptors were taken from a human donor with alopecia areata. CDR3s include the opening cysteine and the closing phenylalanine or tryptophan. A D gene is named only where the DNA matches it firmly. Clone size is not always given. Where it is, it says once, few, many or a class for expanded clones.

V gene	J gene	clone size	D gene	CDR3 DNA	CDR3 protein
TRBV2	TRBJ1-2	.	.	TGTGCCAGCAGTGAGGAGGAATACTATGGCTACACCTTC	CASSEEEYYGYTF
TRBV13	TRBJ2-7	.	TRBD1	TGTGCCAGCAACCGGGGACAGAACTACGAGCAGTACTTC	CASNRGQNYEQYF
TRBV2	TRBJ1-1	.	.	TGTGCCAGTGAGACCAGGGCGGGGACTGAAGCTTTCTTT	CASETRAGTEAFF
TRBV7-6	TRBJ2-7	.	.	TGTGCCAGCAGCAACCGGGCCGAGCAGTACTTC	CASSNRAEQYF
TRBV4-1	TRBJ2-2	.	.	TGCGCCAGCAGCCAAGTTCGGGTAGGCACCGGGGAGCTGTTTTTT	CASSQVRVGTGELFF
TRBV6-6	TRBJ2-3	.	TRBD2	TGTGCCAGCAACCTCTCTCCGGGGGGGAGCACAGATACGCAGTATTTT	CASNLSPGGSTDTQYF
TRBV7-3	TRBJ2-3	.	TRBD2	TGTGCCAGCAGCTCAGGGACTAGCGGGGGTGATACGCAGTATTTT	CASSSGTSGGDTQYF
TRBV7-6	TRBJ1-4	many	.	TGTGCCAGCAGCCCAGATGGGACGGCAACTAATGAAAAACTGTTTTTT	CASSPDGTATNEKLFF
TRBV6-5	TRBJ2-5	.	.	TGTGCCAGCAGTTACGGGGGCGCAGAGACCCAGTACTTC	CASSYGGAETQYF
TRBV27	TRBJ2-1	.	TRBD2	TGTGCCAGCAGTTTAGGCGGGGGGGCCGGTCGGGAGCAGTTCTTC	CASSLGGGAGREQFF
TRBV2	TRBJ2-3	.	TRBD1	TGTGTTGCCAGGGGGTCTAGCACAGATACGCAGTATTTT	CVARGSSTDTQYF
TRBV6-5	TRBJ1-6	.	.	TGTGCCAGCAGTTACTACTATAATTCACCCCTCCACTTT	CASSYYYNSPLHF
TRBV7-2	TRBJ2-5	.	.	TGTGCCAGCAGTTTAGGGTTGGCGGCCCAGTACTTC	CASSLGLAAQYF
TRBV7-9	TRBJ2-1	.	.	TGTGCCAGCAGCTCCCCCGGGGGAATTAGCAATGAGCAGTTCTTC	CASSSPGGISNEQFF
TRBV28	TRBJ2-5	.	.	TGTGCCAGCAGTTTTACTAGCCAAGAGACCCAGTACTTC	CASSFTSQETQYF
TRBV4-1	TRBJ2-7	.	.	TGCGCCAGCAGCCAAGTATCCCAGTCCTCCTACGAGCAGTACTTC	CASSQVSQSSYEQYF
TRBV4-2	TRBJ2-5	.	.	TGTGCCAGCAGCCAAGAGGGTCCCGCGCCTTGGGAGACCCAGTACTTC	CASSQEGPAPWETQYF
TRBV5-4	TRBJ1-1	.	.	TGTGCCAGCAGCCCCACACCGGCAGCTGCGAACACTGAAGCTTTCTTT	CASSPTPAAANTEAFF
TRBV7-4	TRBJ2-7	.	.	TGTGCCAGCAGCACCGGAGGAGCCTACGAGCAGTACTTC	CASSTGGAYEQYF
TRBV30	TRBJ2-2	.	.	TGTGCCTGGAGCCCTAATTCGCCCGGGGAGCTGTTTTTT	CAWSPNSPGELFF
TRBV30	TRBJ2-3	.	.	TGTGCCTGGAGTACGATCGGACTTCGCACAGATACGCAGTATTTT	CAWSTIGLRTDTQYF
TRBV4-2	TRBJ2-3	few	.	TGTGCCAGCAGCCAAATACAGGGAACCCCCACAGATACGCAGTATTTT	CASSQIQGTPTDTQYF
TRBV2	TRBJ2-1	.	TRBD1	TGTGCCAGCAGGGGACAGGGGAGGAATGAGCAGTTCTTC	CASRGQGRNEQFF
TRBV19	TRBJ1-1	.	.	TGTGCCAGTAACGGGGGGCCGAACACTGAAGCTTTCTTT	CASNGGPNTEAFF
TRBV10-3	TRBJ2-6	few	TRBD1	TGTGCCAGCGTCGGGACAGACCTCTCTGGGGCCAACGTCCTGACTTTC	CASVGTDLSGANVLTF
TRBV15	TRBJ2-3	.	.	TGTGCCACCAGTCGTCGCCCCGAAAGCACAGATACGCAGTATTTT	CATSRRPESTDTQYF
TRBV6-5	TRBJ2-6	.	.	TGTGCCAGCAGTCCGGGGGCTGGGGCCAACGTCCTGACTTTC	CASSPGAGANVLTF
TRBV25-1	TRBJ2-3	.	.	TGTGCCAGCAGTGAAGGTCGAGGGGGGGGCACAGATACGCAGTATTTT	CASSEGRGGGTDTQYF
TRBV6-5	TRBJ2-4	.	.	TGTGCCAGCAGTTACTCGGCAGGTTCGGGCATTCAGTACTTC	CASSYSAGSGIQYF
TRBV6-5	TRBJ2-2	.	.	TGTGCCGCAAGGACACCAAACACCGGGGAGCTGTTTTTT	CAARTPNTGELFF
TRBV27	TRBJ2-1	.	TRBD2	TGTGCCAGCAGTTTGGCGGGGGGCAATGAGCAGTTCTTC	CASSLAGGNEQFF
TRBV10-3	TRBJ2-3	.	TRBD2	TGTGCCATCAGTTCCTCTAGCGGGGGCGTAGATACGCAGTATTTT	CAISSSSGGVDTQYF
TRBV19	TRBJ1-6	.	TRBD1	TGTGCCAGTGGACAGGGGGATCCAAGCTCCTATAATTCACCCCTCCACTTT	CASGQGDPSSYNSPLHF
TRBV27	TRBJ1-1	.	.	TGTGCCAGCGACACCCTCGGGGGGAATGAGGGCACTGAAGCTTTCTTT	CASDTLGGNEGTEAFF
TRBV19	TRBJ2-1	few	TRBD2	TGTGCCAGTAGTATATCGGGACTAGCCCCCAATGAGCAGTTCTTC	CASSISGLAPNEQFF
TRBV5-5	TRBJ2-7	.	.	TGTGCCAGCAGCTTGGTGGCAGAAGCATACTACGAGCAGTACTTC	CASSLVAEAYYEQYF
TRBV5-1	TRBJ2-3	.	.	TGCGCCAGCAGCTTGGGAACAACCACAGATACGCAGTATTTT	CASSLGTTTDTQYF
TRBV2	TRBJ2-2	.	.	TGTGCCAGCAGTGAAGCAGGAGGGGCCGGGGAGCTGTTTTTT	CASSEAGGAGELFF
TRBV5-1	TRBJ1-4	.	TRBD1	TGCGCCAGCAGCTTAGGAGGTATCCCGCCGCACAGGGGAACTGAAAAACTGTTTTTT	CASSLGGIPPHRGTEKLFF
TRBV2	TRBJ2-7	.	.	TGTGCCAGCAGTGATTACGAGACGAACATACCCTACGAGCAGTACTTC	CASSDYETNIPYEQYF
TRBV4-1	TRBJ2-1	once	TRBD2	TGCGCCAGCAGCCAAGTAGCGGGGGTATGGTCCTACAATGAGCAGTTCTTC	CASSQVAGVWSYNEQFF
TRBV15	TRBJ2-7	.	.	TGTGCCACCAGCGGGGGGTACGAGCAGTACTTC	CATSGGYEQYF
TRBV7-9	TRBJ2-7	.	TRBD2	TGTGCCAGCAGGGGAGGGAAGCACTACGAGCAGTACTTC	CASRGGKHYEQYF
TRBV29-1	TRBJ1-3	.	.	TGCAGCGCCCTGAGGGGGTCTGGAAACACCATATATTTT	CSALRGSGNTIYF
TRBV6-5	TRBJ2-2	.	.	TGTGCCAGCAGTTACTCGAGAACCGGGGAGCTGTTTTTT	CASSYSRTGELFF
TRBV27	TRBJ2-3	.	TRBD2	TGTGCCAGCACCCCTCTAGCGGGGCGCACAGATACGCAGTATTTT	CASTPLAGRTDTQYF
TRBV13	TRBJ2-5	.	TRBD2	TGTGCCAGCAGAGAGCGGGGGGCGGAGACCCAGTACTTC	CASRERGAETQYF
TRBV2	TRBJ1-5	.	.	TGTGCCAGCAGACTATCTCTAAGCAATCAGCCCCAGCATTTT	CASRLSLSNQPQHF
TRBV6-5	TRBJ2-7	.	TRBD1	TGTGCCAGCAGTTACGGGGCAGGGGGCTACGAGCAGTACTTC	CASSYGAGGYEQYF
TRBV7-2	TRBJ2-3	.	TRBD2	TGTGCCAGCCACATAGGACTAGCAGAGGCCACAGATACGCAGTATTTT	CASHIGLAEATDTQYF
TRBV27	TRBJ2-7	.	.	TGTGCCAGCAGTTTATCGGCTATCTACGAGCAGTACTTC	CASSLSAIYEQYF
TRBV4-3	TRBJ1-1	.	.	TGCGCCAGCAGCCAAGATCCGAGGCCAGATGAAGCTTTCTTT	CASSQDPRPDEAFF
TRBV6-6	TRBJ2-7	.	.	TGTGCCAGCCGACACTTCTACGAGCAGTACTTC	CASRHFYEQYF
TRBV29-1	TRBJ1-2	.	.	TGCAGCGTTGATCGGCGACAGAAAAACTTCTATGGCTACACCTTC	CSVDRRQKNFYGYTF
TRBV9	TRBJ2-7	.	.	TGTGCCAGCAGCGTAGAGGCCGGGAACTACGAGCAGTACTTC	CASSVEAGNYEQYF
TRBV7-6	TRBJ2-5	few	.	TGTGCCACCGCGGGGGGGGACAGGCCCCAGGAGACCCAGTACTTC	CATAGGDRPQETQYF
TRBV4-1	TRBJ1-2	.	.	TGCGCCAGCAGCCAAATTCCCAGGGAAGGCTCTACTGGCTACACCTTC	CASSQIPREGSTGYTF
TRBV29-1	TRBJ2-5	few	TRBD2	TGCAGCGTTTCAGCGGGGGATCTCGAAGAGACCCAGTACTTC	CSVSAGDLEETQYF
TRBV6-5	TRBJ1-6	.	TRBD1	TGTGCCAGCAGGGACAGGGGTGACTCACCCCTCCACTTT	CASRDRGDSPLHF